The clone carrying this T cell receptor (beta chain) was seen only once. Its target is unknown. Libraries were prepared by immunoSEQ multiplex PCR; TCRdb keeps only in-frame clonotypes and omits some of them. Among 44,000 or so clones listed, about four fifths were seen once. From germline, CDR1 is SGHNT and CDR2 YYREEE (reference sequence). The CDR3 is 15 residues long. V was pared by 0 bases and J by 2 bases, with 8 bases between. The sample originates from a study of T cell responses to AZD1222 COVID-19 vaccine. General study points: Spike-wide vaccine-associated CD4 TCRs dominated at 160-218 and 743-854. Samples come after the peak T cell response, not at day 14. Clonal diversity may have been underestimated in mostly white British donors.

The source is an adult who received the MenACWY meningococcal vaccine as a control. Sequencing was performed on peripheral blood, taken 28 days after the second dose of the MenACWY control vaccine. This chain joins TRBV5-4 and TRBJ2-2; D is undetermined. The CDR3 DNA reads as TGTGCCAGCAGCTTGGGGGGTCTCAACACCGGGGAGCTGTTTTTT. Translated: CASSLGGLNTGELFF.